This entry describes one T cell receptor (beta chain). Its antigen remains unidentified. Both 60 Vbeta primers and 13 Jbeta primers went into the PCR. Measured with immunoSEQ multiplex PCR; TCRdb has only the in-frame clones, and not every one. The table has approximately 93,000 clones, over 75% seen once. This CDR3 has 13 residues. The V end was cut by 3 bases, the J end by 5 bases, with 8 bases between. Looked up from germline, CDR1 is MDHEN and CDR2 is SYDVKM. The entry originates in a study of cytomegalovirus exposure and HLA in healthy donors. Whole-study findings and limits: Based on reports, TCR beta sequences accurately predicted HLA-A and HLA-B alleles for most subjects.

Sequenced sample: PBMCs. This sequence was found in a man aged 50 or older in good health and CMV-seronegative. The chain carries TRBV28 and TRBJ2-1; TRBD2 is a possible D gene (6 bases). In DNA, the CDR3 is TGTGCCAGCAGTTTTGGCGGGAACAATGAGCAGTTCTTC. This sequence encodes CASSFGGNNEQFF.